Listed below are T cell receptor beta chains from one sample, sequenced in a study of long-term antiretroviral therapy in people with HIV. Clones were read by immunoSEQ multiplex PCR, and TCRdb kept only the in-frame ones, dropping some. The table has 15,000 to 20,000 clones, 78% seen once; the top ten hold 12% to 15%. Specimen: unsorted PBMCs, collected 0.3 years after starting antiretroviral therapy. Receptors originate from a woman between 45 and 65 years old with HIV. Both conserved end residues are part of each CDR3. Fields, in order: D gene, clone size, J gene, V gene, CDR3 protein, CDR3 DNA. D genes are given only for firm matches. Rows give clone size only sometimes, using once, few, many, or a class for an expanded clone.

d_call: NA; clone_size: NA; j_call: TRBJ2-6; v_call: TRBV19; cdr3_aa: CASSIWGGSGANVLTF; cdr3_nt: TGTGCCAGTAGTATTTGGGGAGGATCTGGGGCCAACGTCCTGACTTTC
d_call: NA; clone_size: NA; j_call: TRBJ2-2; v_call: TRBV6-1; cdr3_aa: CASRVPNTGELFF; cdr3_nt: TGTGCCAGCAGGGTACCGAACACCGGGGAGCTGTTTTTT
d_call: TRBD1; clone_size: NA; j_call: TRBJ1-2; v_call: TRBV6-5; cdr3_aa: CASSSYRGNYGYTF; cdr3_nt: TGTGCCAGCAGTTCTTACAGGGGTAACTATGGCTACACCTTC
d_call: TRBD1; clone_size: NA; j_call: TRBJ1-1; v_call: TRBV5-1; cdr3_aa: CASSETGGRAFF; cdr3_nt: TGCGCCAGCAGCGAGACAGGGGGGAGAGCTTTCTTT
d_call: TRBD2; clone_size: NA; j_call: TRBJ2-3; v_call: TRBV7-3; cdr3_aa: CASSLVAGGGTDTQYF; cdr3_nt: TGTGCCAGCAGCTTAGTAGCGGGGGGAGGAACAGATACGCAGTATTTT
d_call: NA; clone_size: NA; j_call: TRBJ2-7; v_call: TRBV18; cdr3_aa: CASSTGGVPYEQYF; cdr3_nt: TGTGCCAGCTCTACTGGTGGGGTGCCCTACGAGCAGTACTTC
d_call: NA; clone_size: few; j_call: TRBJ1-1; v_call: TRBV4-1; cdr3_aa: CASSQDRQAFF; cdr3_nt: TGCGCCAGCAGCCAAGATCGCCAGGCTTTCTTT
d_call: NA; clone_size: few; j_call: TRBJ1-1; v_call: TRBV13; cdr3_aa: CASRPPQGPAFF; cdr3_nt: TGTGCCAGCAGACCACCCCAGGGGCCGGCTTTCTTT
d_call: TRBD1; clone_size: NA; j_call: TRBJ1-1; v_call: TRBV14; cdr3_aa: CASSQTRGQGGNTEAFF; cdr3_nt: TGTGCCAGCAGCCAAACCCGGGGACAGGGGGGGAACACTGAAGCTTTCTTT
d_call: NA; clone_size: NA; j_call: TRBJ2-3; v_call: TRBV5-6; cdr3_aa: CASSRPPSWRGGKATQYF; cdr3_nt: TGTGCCAGCAGCAGACCCCCTAGCTGGAGGGGGGGTAAAGCGACGCAGTATTTT
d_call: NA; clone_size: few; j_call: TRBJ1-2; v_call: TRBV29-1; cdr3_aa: CSVGPGVDGYTF; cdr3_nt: TGCAGCGTTGGCCCAGGGGTCGATGGCTACACCTTC
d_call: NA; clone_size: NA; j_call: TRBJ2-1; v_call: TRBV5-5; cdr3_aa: CASSLYPGNEQFF; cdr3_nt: TGTGCCAGCAGCTTGTACCCCGGGAATGAGCAGTTCTTC
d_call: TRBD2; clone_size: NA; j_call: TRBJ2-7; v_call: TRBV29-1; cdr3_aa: CSVDGGGGEQYF; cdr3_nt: TGCAGCGTTGACGGGGGGGGTGGGGAGCAGTACTTC
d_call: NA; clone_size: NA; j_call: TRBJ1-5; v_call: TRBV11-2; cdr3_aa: CASSNNQGQPQHF; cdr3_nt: TGTGCCAGCAGCAATAATCAGGGACAGCCCCAGCATTTT
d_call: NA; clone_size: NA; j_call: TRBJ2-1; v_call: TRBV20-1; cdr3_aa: CSARWQDEQFF; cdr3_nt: TGCAGTGCAAGATGGCAGGATGAGCAGTTCTTC
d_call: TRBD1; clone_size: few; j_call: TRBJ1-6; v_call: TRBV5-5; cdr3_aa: CASSSTGLGNSPLHF; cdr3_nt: TGTGCCAGCAGCTCGACAGGGCTTGGTAATTCACCCCTCCACTTT